Shown below are 5 T cell receptor beta chains from a single sample sequenced in a study of blood T cells in healthy people across ages. The second PCR ran 7 to 11 cycles with a sample-barcoded 5' primer and J-beta primers. One entry per CDR3 protein results from TCRdb running MiXCR on the 5' RACE reads. The sample has 1.5 million to 2 million distinct CDR3 sequences; roughly 32% are singletons. Sequencing input: blood. These receptors were taken from a woman younger than 45 in good health.

The chain joins TRBV6-1 to TRBJ1-2; no reliable D call. Germline V CDR1 and CDR2: MNHNS, SASEGT. The CDR3 is 16 amino acids. V was clipped by 3 bases and J by 7 bases, with 21 bases between them. CDR3: CASSDLPDFVGCGYTF. CDR3 DNA: TGTGCCAGCAGTGATCTTCCCGACTTTGTAGGGTGTGGCTACACCTTC.

This clonotype was picked up a small number of times. V gene TRBV15 combines with J gene TRBJ1-2; D may be TRBD1 (5 bases). The V gene lost 0 bases and the J gene lost 6 bases, with 17 bases spanning the gap. CDR3 length: 16 residues. Germline assignment: CDR1 LNHNV and CDR2 YYDKDF (reference sequence). The CDR3 coding sequence is TGTGCCACCAGCAGAGATTTGTGGGGCGGGAGTGATGGCTACACCTTC. This encodes CATSRDLWGGSDGYTF.

This clonotype was observed a few times. The chain links TRBV5-1 to TRBJ2-2; weak D call: TRBD2 (5 bases). There are 14 residues in the CDR3. Germline CDR1 reads SGHRS; CDR2 reads YFSETQ. Trimming removed 5 bases from V and 0 bases from J, with 8 bases in between. The chain's CDR3 is CASRAGANTGELFF. The CDR3 region has the DNA TGCGCCAGCAGGGCGGGCGCGAACACCGGGGAGCTGTTTTTT.

This clonotype has only a few counts. The V gene is TRBV27, the J gene TRBJ1-2; D gene uncertain. V was clipped by 4 bases and J by 3 bases, with 9 bases between them. Germline V gives CDR1 MNHEY, CDR2 SMNVEV (reference sequence). The CDR3 has 13 amino acids. CDR3 region: CASSSEGHYGYTF. The DNA for the CDR3 is TGTGCCAGCAGTTCTGAAGGACACTATGGCTACACCTTC.

About this clonotype: The junction departs from germline at one end; a sequencing error may be responsible. The rearrangement links TRBV5-6 to TRBJ2-6; the D gene is possibly TRBD2 (5 bases). The CDR3 runs to 17 residues. Germline V gene lookup returns CDR1 SGHDT and CDR2 YYEEEE. DNA for the CDR3: TGTGCCTGCAGCTTGGGGAGCGGAAACTCTGGGGCCAACGTCCTGACTTTC. It is translated as CACSLGSGNSGANVLTF.